This T cell receptor beta chain was recovered during a study of regulatory T cells in long-lasting Graves disease. Whole-study results and caveats: TCR diversity in persistent Graves' patients was below that of newly diagnosed ones.

Assembly of TCR beta libraries relied on iRepertoire HTBI primers together with Arm-PCR of CDR3 regions. TCRdb passed the multiplex PCR reads through MiXCR, listing each CDR3 protein once. The sample records under 300,000 distinct CDR3 sequences, around 20% being singletons. V was shortened by 4 bases and J by 0 bases, with 10 bases between the two germline ends. The germline V gene encodes CDR1 SGHDT and CDR2 YYEEEE. The CDR3 consists of 15 residues. Time point here: newly diagnosed GD, antithyroid drugs for less than 3 months. Preparation of the TCR library used RNA extracted from PBMCs. At least ten counts were recorded for this clonotype. What it binds is not known.

The V gene is TRBV5-6, the J gene TRBJ1-4; D ambiguous. The starting material was peripheral blood mononuclear cells (PBMCs), obtained at new diagnosis, from a patient treated with antithyroid drugs. This TCR was recovered from a female donor with Graves disease. The CDR3 DNA sequence: TGTGCCAGCAGCGTTGTATCGGCAACTAATGAAAAACTGTTTTTT. It specifies CASSVVSATNEKLFF.